This T cell receptor (beta chain) stems from a study of PD-1 blockade in mismatch repair-deficient tumors. CDR3 length: 14 residues. V was cut by 4 bases and J by 1 base, with 9 bases left in between. Germline V CDR1 and CDR2: SGHNT, YYREEE (reference sequence). This clone turned up a few times. Clones were read by immunoSEQ multiplex PCR, and TCRdb kept only the in-frame ones, dropping some. The sample lists more than 85,000 clones; approximately 80% were seen once. Sequenced here: peripheral blood, sampled roughly 36 weeks after starting pembrolizumab. The J gene is TRBJ1-5, the V gene TRBV5-4, with D maybe TRBD1 (6 bases). This clonotype originated in an adult with mismatch repair-deficient cancer. CDR3 DNA: TGTGCCAGCAGCCAAGGGGGGAGCAATCAGCCCCAGCATTTT. Translated: CASSQGGSNQPQHF.